This T cell receptor (beta chain) was captured in a study of T cell repertoires in cytomegalovirus infection. Study findings and constraints: There were carriers of CMV plus the relevant HLA, and cumulative public TCR beta family frequency identified them.

The CDR3 consists of 14 residues. The V and J ends lost 6 bases and 4 bases respectively, with 14 bases between them. On this clonotype: Antigen specificity is unknown.

TCRdb re-derived calls from the reads in MiXCR, one entry per CDR3 protein. The sample has tens of thousands of distinct CDR3 sequences, roughly a third seen once. This clonotype originated in a human donor in good health (CMV status not recorded). Some clones in this sample may be carry-over from other donors' samples. The V call is TRBV12-3 or TRBV12-4, the J call TRBJ2-3; D is possibly TRBD2 (5 bases). Sequencing used PBMCs, sequenced either directly or after in vitro stimulation (not recorded which). The CDR3 sequence: CASSHRRGSDTQYF. The CDR3 DNA sequence: TGTGCCAGCAGCCACCGGAGAGGGTCAGATACGCAGTATTTT.